This note documents a single TCR beta chain sequence. This sample was included in a study of blood T cell repertoires in COVID-19. Study overall: Donors in the United States, Italy and Spain gave samples during acute or convalescent COVID-19. PBMCs, B-cell-depleted T cells, or T cells provided the cDNA or gDNA that made up the material.

Source study methods: From reference gene primer amplification, estimates of nucleated cell counts were derived. Profiled with immunoSEQ multiplex PCR; TCRdb holds only in-frame clones, not every one. The D gene and trimming were derived from the DNA, and the V and J assignments and clone size from that table. The sample includes about 150,000 clones, roughly four fifths seen only once; the top ten take roughly 1.5%. This clonotype was obtained from a man older than 75 with acute or convalescent COVID-19. Sequencing input: peripheral blood.

The CDR3 region is CASSQQGAEAFF. The CDR3 coding sequence is TGCGCCAGCAGCCAACAGGGAGCTGAAGCTTTCTTT. V usage is TRBV5-1 and J usage is TRBJ1-1, with D maybe TRBD1 (6 bases). The V end lost 4 bases, the J end lost 6 bases, and 10 bases lay between the germline ends. CDR3 length: 12 amino acids. Germline CDR1 is SGHRS and CDR2 is YFSETQ. Drawing the rest from reference TRBV5-1 and TRBJ1-1, the complete variable domain is KAGVTQTPRYLIKTRGQQVTLSCSPISGHRSVSWYQQTPGQGLQFLFEYFSETQRNKGNFPGRFSGRQFSNSRSEMNVSTLELGDSALYLCASSQQGAEAFFGQGTRLTVV.